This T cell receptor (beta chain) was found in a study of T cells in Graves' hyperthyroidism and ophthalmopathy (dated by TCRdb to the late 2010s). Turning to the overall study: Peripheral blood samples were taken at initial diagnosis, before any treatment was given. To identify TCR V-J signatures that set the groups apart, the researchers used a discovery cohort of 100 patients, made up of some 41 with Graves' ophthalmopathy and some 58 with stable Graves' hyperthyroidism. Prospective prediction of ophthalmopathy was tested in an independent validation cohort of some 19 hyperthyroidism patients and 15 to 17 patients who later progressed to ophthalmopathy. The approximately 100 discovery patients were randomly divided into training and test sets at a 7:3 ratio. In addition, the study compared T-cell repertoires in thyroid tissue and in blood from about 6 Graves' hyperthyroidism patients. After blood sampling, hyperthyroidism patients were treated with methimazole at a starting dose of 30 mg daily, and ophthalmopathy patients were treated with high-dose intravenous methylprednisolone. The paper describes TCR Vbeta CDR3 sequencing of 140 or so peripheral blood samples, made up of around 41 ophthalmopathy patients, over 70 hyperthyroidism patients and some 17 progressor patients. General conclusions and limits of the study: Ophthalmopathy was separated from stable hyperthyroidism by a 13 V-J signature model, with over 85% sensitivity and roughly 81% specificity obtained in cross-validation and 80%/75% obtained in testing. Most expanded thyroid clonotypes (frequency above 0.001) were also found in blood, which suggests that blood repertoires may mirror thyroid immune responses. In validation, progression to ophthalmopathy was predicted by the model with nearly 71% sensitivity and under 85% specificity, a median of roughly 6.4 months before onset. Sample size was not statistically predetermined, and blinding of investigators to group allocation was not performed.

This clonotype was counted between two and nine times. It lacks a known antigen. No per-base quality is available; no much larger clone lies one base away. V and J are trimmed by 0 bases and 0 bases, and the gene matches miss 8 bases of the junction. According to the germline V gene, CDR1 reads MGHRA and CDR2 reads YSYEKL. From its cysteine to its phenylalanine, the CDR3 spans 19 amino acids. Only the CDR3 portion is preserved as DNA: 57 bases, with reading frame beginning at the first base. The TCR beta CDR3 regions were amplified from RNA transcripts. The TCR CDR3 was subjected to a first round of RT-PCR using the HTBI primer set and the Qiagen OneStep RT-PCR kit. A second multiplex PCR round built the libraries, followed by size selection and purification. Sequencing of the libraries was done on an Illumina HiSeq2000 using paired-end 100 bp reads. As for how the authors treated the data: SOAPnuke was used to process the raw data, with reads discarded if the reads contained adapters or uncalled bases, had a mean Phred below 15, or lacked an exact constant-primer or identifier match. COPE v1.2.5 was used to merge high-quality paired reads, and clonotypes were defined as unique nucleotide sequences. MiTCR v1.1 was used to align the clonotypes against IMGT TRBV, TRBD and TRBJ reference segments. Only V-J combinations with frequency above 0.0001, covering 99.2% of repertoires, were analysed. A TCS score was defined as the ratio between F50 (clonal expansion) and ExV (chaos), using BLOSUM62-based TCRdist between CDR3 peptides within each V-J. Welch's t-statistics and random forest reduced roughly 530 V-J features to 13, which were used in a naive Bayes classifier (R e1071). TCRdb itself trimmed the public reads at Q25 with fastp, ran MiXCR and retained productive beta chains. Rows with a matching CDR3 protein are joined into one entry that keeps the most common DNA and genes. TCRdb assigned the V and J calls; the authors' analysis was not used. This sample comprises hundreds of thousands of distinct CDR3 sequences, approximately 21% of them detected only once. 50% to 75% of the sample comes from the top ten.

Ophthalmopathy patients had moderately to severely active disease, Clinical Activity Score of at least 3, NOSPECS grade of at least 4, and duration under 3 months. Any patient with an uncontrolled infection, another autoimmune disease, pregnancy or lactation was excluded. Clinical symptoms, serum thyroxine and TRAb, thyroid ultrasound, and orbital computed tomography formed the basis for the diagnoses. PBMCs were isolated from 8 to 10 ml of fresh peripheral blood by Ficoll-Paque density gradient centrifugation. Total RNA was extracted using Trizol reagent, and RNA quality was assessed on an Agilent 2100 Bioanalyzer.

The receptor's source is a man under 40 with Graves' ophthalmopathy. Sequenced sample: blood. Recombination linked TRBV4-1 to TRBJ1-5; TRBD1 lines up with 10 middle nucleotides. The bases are TGCGCCAGCAGCCAAGATAAGGGACAGGGGATCCCTAGCAATCAGCCCCAGCATTTT. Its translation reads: CASSQDKGQGIPSNQPQHF.